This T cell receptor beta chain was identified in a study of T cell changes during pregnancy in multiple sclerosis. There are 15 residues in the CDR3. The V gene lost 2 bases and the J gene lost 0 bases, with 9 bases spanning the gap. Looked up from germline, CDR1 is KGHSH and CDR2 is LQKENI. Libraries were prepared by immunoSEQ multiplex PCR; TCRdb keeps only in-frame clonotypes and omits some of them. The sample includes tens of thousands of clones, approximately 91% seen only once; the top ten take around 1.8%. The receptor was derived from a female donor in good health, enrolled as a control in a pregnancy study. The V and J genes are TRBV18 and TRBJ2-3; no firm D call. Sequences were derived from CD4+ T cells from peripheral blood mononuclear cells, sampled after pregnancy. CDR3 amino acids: CASSPSQASTDTQYF. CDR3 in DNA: TGTGCCAGCTCACCAAGCCAGGCTAGCACAGATACGCAGTATTTT.